The T cell receptor beta chain under discussion was sequenced for a study of beta chain features in type 1 diabetes. The germline V gene has CDR1 SEHNR and CDR2 FQNEAQ (reference sequence). Trimming cost V 0 bases and J 2 bases, with 20 bases left between them. The CDR3 loop spans 19 amino acids. Findings of the study overall: A definitive answer on HLA type influencing TCRB rearrangement was not reached here.

On this clone itself: Its antigen is unidentified.

cDNA synthesis used the whole RNA isolate, giving expressed TCRB sequences. TCRdb keeps only in-frame clones here, not all; method: immunoSEQ multiplex PCR. The data hold roughly 610,000 clones, with around 15% observed a single time. Sample: naive CD4+ T cells from blood. The chain carries TRBV7-9 and TRBJ1-3; possible D gene TRBD1, 6 bases. The receptor's source is a young man in good health. CDR3 amino acids: CASSLAEYRAQATGNTIYF. The CDR3 DNA reads as TGTGCCAGCAGCTTAGCGGAATACAGGGCCCAGGCCACTGGAAACACCATATATTTT.